A selection of T cell receptor beta chains follows, all from one sample in a study of T-cell reconstitution after alpha-beta-depleted transplantation in children. One entry per CDR3 protein results from TCRdb running MiXCR on the PCR reads. This sample yields about 200,000 distinct CDR3 sequences, of which around 9.2% are seen a single time; 35% belongs to the top ten. Sequences were derived from PBMCs, mostly from graft donor cells, sampled 360 days after TCRalphabeta/CD19-depleted stem cell transplant. The source is a male patient aged 2-9 years who had a stem cell transplant for acute myeloid leukemia, so the T cells may come from the graft donor. Both conserved end residues are part of each CDR3. The order of the fields is CDR3 length, V gene, J gene, D gene, clone size, CDR3 protein, CDR3 DNA. The D gene is left open where the match is weak. Clone size, where shown, is once, few, many, or a class for clones that have expanded.

16	TRBV20-1	TRBJ2-3	NA	many	CSAREETRWRTDTQYF	TGCAGTGCTAGAGAGGAGACTAGGTGGCGCACAGATACGCAGTATTTT
14	TRBV12-3/TRBV12-4	TRBJ1-5	TRBD1	few	CASRTGTGYQPQHF	TGTGCCAGCCGTACCGGGACAGGATATCAGCCCCAGCATTTT
14	TRBV5-1	TRBJ2-3	TRBD2	NA	CASSFAGATDTQYF	TGCGCCAGCAGCTTCGCGGGAGCCACAGATACGCAGTATTTT
14	TRBV7-8	TRBJ2-5	NA	NA	CASSLKGGPETQYF	TGTGCCAGCAGCTTAAAAGGGGGGCCGGAGACCCAGTACTTC
17	TRBV6-5	TRBJ1-5	NA	NA	CASSFPLAGGTTDTQHF	TGTGCCAGCAGTTTCCCCTTAGCGGGAGGAACCACAGATACGCAGCATTTT
16	TRBV29-1	TRBJ2-1	TRBD1	few	CSVGGMDRVTYNEQFF	TGCAGCGTTGGGGGGATGGACAGGGTAACCTACAATGAGCAGTTCTTC
12	TRBV20-1	TRBJ2-5	NA	NA	CSARGYGETQYF	TGCAGTGCTAGAGGATACGGAGAGACCCAGTACTTC
16	TRBV9	TRBJ2-1	TRBD2	many	CASSLQVWASGIEQFF	TGTGCCAGCAGCCTACAAGTTTGGGCTAGCGGGATTGAGCAGTTCTTC
13	TRBV7-9	TRBJ1-1	NA	NA	CASSFEMNTEAFF	TGTGCCAGCAGCTTCGAGATGAACACTGAAGCTTTCTTT
14	TRBV12-3/TRBV12-4	TRBJ1-2	NA	NA	CASSDYGANYGYTF	TGTGCCAGCAGTGATTATGGGGCTAACTATGGCTACACCTTC
13	TRBV15	TRBJ2-7	NA	NA	CALPPGGSYEQYF	TGTGCCCTTCCCCCTGGAGGGTCCTACGAGCAGTACTTC
14	TRBV15	TRBJ2-3	NA	NA	CATSSGGSGDTQYF	TGTGCCACCAGCAGCGGGGGTTCGGGAGATACGCAGTATTTT
15	TRBV7-9	TRBJ2-7	TRBD2	few	CASSGTSGISYEQYF	TGTGCCAGCAGCGGGACTAGCGGGATCTCCTACGAGCAGTACTTC
13	TRBV30	TRBJ2-3	NA	NA	CAGGAGSRGRQYF	TGTGCCGGCGGGGCGGGCTCCCGGGGCCGGCAGTATTTT
14	TRBV15	TRBJ2-1	NA	few	CATSAGSDYNEQFF	TGTGCCACCAGCGCAGGGAGTGACTACAATGAGCAGTTCTTC
18	TRBV6-1	TRBJ2-2	NA	NA	CASNHTSRPRVTDGELFF	TGTGCCAGCAATCATACAAGTAGGCCTCGGGTAACCGACGGGGAGCTGTTTTTT
12	TRBV20-1	TRBJ1-1	TRBD1	many	CSARRQGDEAFF	TGCAGTGCTAGAAGACAGGGGGATGAAGCTTTCTTT
15	TRBV12-3/TRBV12-4	TRBJ1-6	TRBD1	many	CASSFLTGNNSPLHF	TGTGCCAGCAGTTTCCTGACAGGGAATAATTCACCCCTCCACTTT
13	TRBV12-3/TRBV12-4	TRBJ1-1	NA	many	CASSLGRYTEAFF	TGTGCCAGCAGTTTGGGCCGTTACACTGAAGCTTTCTTT
16	TRBV12-3/TRBV12-4	TRBJ2-2	TRBD1	many	CASRVNRGANTGELFF	TGTGCCAGCAGAGTTAACAGGGGAGCGAACACCGGGGAGCTGTTTTTT
14	TRBV29-1	TRBJ1-2	NA	many	CSVVGGTSNYGYTF	TGCAGCGTTGTGGGAGGGACCTCTAACTATGGCTACACCTTC
14	TRBV5-1	TRBJ2-5	NA	NA	CASSFGLPQETQYF	TGCGCCAGCAGCTTCGGCCTCCCCCAAGAGACCCAGTACTTC
14	TRBV20-1	TRBJ2-5	TRBD2	NA	CSANLAGAGGTQYF	TGCAGTGCAAACCTAGCGGGAGCGGGTGGGACCCAGTACTTC
14	TRBV6-2/TRBV6-3	TRBJ2-3	TRBD2	NA	CASSPLAGDNTQYF	TGTGCCAGCAGTCCGCTAGCGGGGGATAATACGCAGTATTTT
14	TRBV12-3/TRBV12-4	TRBJ1-1	NA	many	CASSWPGEDTEAFF	TGTGCCAGCAGTTGGCCAGGGGAAGACACTGAAGCTTTCTTT
14	TRBV20-1	TRBJ2-7	TRBD2	few	CSARGTSGSHEQYF	TGCAGTGCTAGAGGGACTAGCGGGAGCCACGAGCAGTACTTC
16	TRBV12-3/TRBV12-4	TRBJ2-6	NA	NA	CASSLGGISGANVLTF	TGTGCCAGCAGTTTAGGTGGAATCTCTGGGGCCAACGTCCTGACTTTC
13	TRBV29-1	TRBJ1-1	NA	few	CSVEDRRYTEAFF	TGCAGCGTTGAGGACCGCCGGTACACTGAAGCTTTCTTT
15	TRBV6-2/TRBV6-3	TRBJ2-7	NA	NA	CASSYRERGIYEQYF	TGTGCCAGCAGTTACCGGGAACGGGGTATATACGAGCAGTACTTC
15	TRBV12-3/TRBV12-4	TRBJ2-2	NA	NA	CASSLSLQNTGELFF	TGTGCCAGCAGTTTATCCCTACAAAACACCGGGGAGCTGTTTTTT
14	TRBV12-3/TRBV12-4	TRBJ1-1	NA	few	CASRENRDGTEAFF	TGTGCCAGCAGAGAAAACAGGGATGGGACTGAAGCTTTCTTT
16	TRBV7-2	TRBJ2-3	TRBD2	many	CASSFELAGPTDTQYF	TGTGCCAGCAGTTTCGAACTAGCGGGCCCCACAGATACGCAGTATTTT
20	TRBV5-1	TRBJ2-3	TRBD1	few	CASSLSGTGRFNGATDTQYF	TGCGCCAGCAGCTTGTCCGGGACAGGGAGATTCAATGGAGCGACAGATACGCAGTATTTT
14	TRBV7-6	TRBJ1-4	TRBD1	NA	CASSFGTGRQKLFF	TGTGCCAGCAGCTTCGGGACAGGGAGACAAAAACTGTTTTTT
17	TRBV12-3/TRBV12-4	TRBJ1-2	NA	few	CASSLSPVMGQARGYTF	TGTGCCAGCAGTTTGTCCCCCGTAATGGGGCAAGCTCGAGGCTACACCTTC
14	TRBV11-2	TRBJ1-1	NA	few	CASSLQGSGTEAFF	TGTGCCAGCAGCTTACAGGGAAGTGGCACTGAAGCTTTCTTT
16	TRBV12-3/TRBV12-4	TRBJ1-5	NA	many	CASSFLGVFGNQPQHF	TGTGCCAGCAGTTTTTTGGGCGTGTTTGGCAATCAGCCCCAGCATTTT
15	TRBV20-1	TRBJ2-4	NA	NA	CSARETGSLKNIQYF	TGCAGTGCTAGAGAGACGGGAAGCCTCAAAAACATTCAGTACTTC
16	TRBV7-3	TRBJ2-1	TRBD2	many	CASSLTGTSAYNEQFF	TGTGCCAGCAGCTTAACCGGGACTAGCGCCTACAATGAGCAGTTCTTC
11	TRBV20-1	TRBJ1-2	NA	few	CSASKSYGYTF	TGCAGTGCTTCTAAGAGCTATGGCTACACCTTC
12	TRBV27	TRBJ2-3	TRBD1	few	CASWTGRDTQYF	TGTGCCAGCTGGACAGGGAGAGATACGCAGTATTTT
15	TRBV5-1	TRBJ1-6	NA	few	CASSIKQGSNSPLHF	TGCGCCAGCAGCATCAAACAGGGATCTAATTCACCCCTCCACTTT
13	TRBV29-1	TRBJ1-1	TRBD1	many	CSARTGGGTEAFF	TGCAGCGCTCGGACAGGGGGGGGCACTGAAGCTTTCTTT
14	TRBV5-1	TRBJ2-1	NA	many	CASSPGTRGNEQFF	TGCGCCAGCAGCCCAGGAACCAGGGGTAATGAGCAGTTCTTC
13	TRBV30	TRBJ2-4	NA	many	CAGGTLAKNIQYF	TGTGCCGGGGGGACGTTAGCCAAAAACATTCAGTACTTC
12	TRBV5-5	TRBJ2-1	NA	NA	CASSLPTYEQFF	TGTGCCAGCAGCTTACCTACTTACGAGCAGTTCTTC
14	TRBV5-1	TRBJ2-1	NA	NA	CASSLVGQNNEQFF	TGCGCCAGCAGCTTGGTAGGACAGAACAATGAGCAGTTCTTC
15	TRBV7-2	TRBJ2-2	NA	NA	CASSLGTAGAGELFF	TGTGCCAGCAGCTTAGGGACAGCTGGGGCCGGGGAGCTGTTTTTT
17	TRBV5-1	TRBJ2-3	TRBD2	many	CASSLMTSGRGTDTQYF	TGCGCCAGCAGCTTGATGACTAGCGGGAGGGGCACAGATACGCAGTATTTT
13	TRBV29-1	TRBJ1-1	NA	many	CSVEARGRVQAFF	TGCAGCGTTGAAGCCCGGGGGCGAGTCCAAGCTTTCTTT
16	TRBV5-1	TRBJ2-7	NA	few	CASSLELRGSSHEQYF	TGCGCCAGCAGCTTGGAATTACGGGGGAGTTCCCACGAGCAGTACTTC
15	TRBV4-3	TRBJ2-5	NA	NA	CASSSATSGAETQYF	TGCGCCAGCAGTTCAGCGACCTCAGGGGCGGAGACCCAGTACTTC
12	TRBV10-2	TRBJ2-3	NA	many	CASSVGWDTQYF	TGCGCCAGCAGTGTTGGATGGGATACGCAGTATTTT
13	TRBV5-1	TRBJ2-7	NA	NA	CASSAQGTCEQYF	TGCGCCAGCAGCGCTCAGGGGACCTGCGAGCAGTACTTC
15	TRBV7-6	TRBJ2-1	NA	many	CASSFHSGRYNEQFF	TGTGCCAGCAGCTTCCATAGCGGAAGATACAATGAGCAGTTCTTC